The 12 T cell receptor beta chains below all came from one sample that was sequenced in a study of siplizumab effects on memory and regulatory T cells. Generated by immunoSEQ multiplex PCR, the TCRdb table keeps only in-frame clones and is missing some. The sample has 87,000 or so clones; 75% to 90% are singletons. Sample: CD4+ T cells sorted from blood. The receptors originated from a human donor in good health.

CDR3 sequence: CASSLNSGANTGELFF. In DNA form, the CDR3 reads TGTGCCAGCAGTCTAAACAGCGGAGCGAACACCGGGGAGCTGTTTTTT. The J gene is TRBJ2-2, the V gene TRBV7-3, with D tentatively TRBD2 (5 bases). This CDR3 has 16 residues. V lost 6 bases, J lost 0 bases, and 14 bases lay in between. The germline V gene encodes CDR1 SGHTA and CDR2 FQGTGA.

The chain links TRBV10-3 to TRBJ2-1, with D possibly being TRBD2 (5 bases). The germline CDR1 and CDR2 sequences are ENHRY and SYGVKD. The CDR3 length is 15 residues. Between the trimmed V and J ends, which lost 6 bases and 5 bases, there was a span of 17 bases. CDR3: CAISSGGRGNNEQFF. CDR3 nucleotide sequence: TGTGCCATCAGCTCGGGTGGGAGAGGTAACAATGAGCAGTTCTTC.

The chain is built from TRBV7-9 and TRBJ1-1; D is ambiguous. The V gene lost 9 bases and the J gene lost 4 bases, with 18 bases spanning the gap. The CDR3 has 14 amino acids. Germline loops: CDR1 SEHNR, CDR2 FQNEAQ (reference sequence). The CDR3 DNA sequence: TGTGCCAGTAGCCACCAGAGTGAGGGCACTGAAGCTTTCTTT. It encodes CASSHQSEGTEAFF.

As regards this clone: This specimen includes other DNA sequences encoding the same CDR3. This chain joins TRBV30 and TRBJ2-5, with D perhaps TRBD1 or TRBD2 (7 bases each). Per the germline V gene, CDR1 is GTSNPN and CDR2 is SVGIG (reference sequence). Trimming removed 5 bases from V and 5 bases from J, with 18 bases in between. The CDR3 spans 14 residues. CDR3: CAWGPGGERETQYF. The CDR3 region has the DNA TGTGCCTGGGGGCCAGGGGGGGAGAGGGAGACCCAGTACTTC.

DNA for the CDR3: TGTGCCAGCTCACCAGCCGTCCTTCGGGACAGGAGCTACGAGCAGTACTTC. Translating it yields CASSPAVLRDRSYEQYF. The chain is built from TRBV18 and TRBJ2-7, with 8 bases matching TRBD1. The germline gives CDR1 KGHSH, CDR2 LQKENI. The V gene end was trimmed by 2 bases and the J gene end by 3 bases; junction bases not matched to a gene: 12. CDR3 length equals 17 residues. The variable domain in full, completed from reference TRBV18 and TRBJ2-7, reads NAGVMQNPRHLVRRRGQEARLRCSPMKGHSHVYWYRQLPEEGLKFMVYLQKENIIDESGMPKERFSAEFPKEGPSILRIQQVVRGDSAAYFCASSPAVLRDRSYEQYFGPGTRLTVT.

This clone has just one count. This rearrangement joins TRBV6-1 to TRBJ1-2; tentative D call: TRBD1 (5 bases). V was cut by 0 bases and J by 8 bases, with 13 bases left in between. The CDR3 loop spans 14 amino acids. CDR1 and CDR2 (germline): MNHNS, SASEGT. CDR3 sequence (DNA): TGTGCCAGCAGTGAAGCGCTAGGGACCACAGGCTACACCTTC. Residues: CASSEALGTTGYTF.

This sequence joins TRBV19 and TRBJ2-2; D not certain. Trimming removed 6 bases from V and 1 base from J, with 9 bases in between. The CDR3 totals 14 residues. CDR1 is LNHDA and CDR2 is SQIVND in the germline V gene (reference sequence). The CDR3 sequence is CASRVGGNTGELFF. The CDR3 coding sequence is TGTGCCAGTAGGGTAGGCGGGAACACCGGGGAGCTGTTTTTT.

Concerning this clone: Germline is not matched at one junction end, which may reflect a read error. The chain has TRBV4-1 and TRBJ2-7, with 7 positions matching TRBD2. The germline V gene has CDR1 MGHRA and CDR2 YSYEKL. The CDR3 length is 17 residues. CDR3 protein: CASSQGDGLADSFEQYF. The CDR3 region has the DNA TGCGCCAGCAGCCAAGGAGACGGGCTAGCGGACTCCTTCGAGCAGTACTTC.

The rearrangement uses TRBV5-4 and TRBJ2-1; no firm D call. Germline V gene lookup returns CDR1 SGHNT and CDR2 YYREEE (reference sequence). V was shortened by 0 bases and J by 7 bases, with 8 bases between the two germline ends. This CDR3 has 13 amino acids. CDR3 in DNA: TGTGCCAGCAGCTTGGTGGAGAAGAATGAGCAGTTCTTC. Amino acids: CASSLVEKNEQFF. Using reference TRBV5-4 and TRBJ2-1 for the parts outside the CDR3, the full variable domain is ETGVTQSPTHLIKTRGQQVTLRCSSQSGHNTVSWYQQALGQGPQFIFQYYREEENGRGNFPPRFSGLQFPNYSSELNVNALELDDSALYLCASSLVEKNEQFFGPGTRLTVL.

This clone has a single count. This chain connects TRBV19 to TRBJ1-2, with D uncertain. Trimming shortened V by 4 bases and J by 4 bases, and 13 bases separated the two germline ends. Per the germline V gene, CDR1 is LNHDA and CDR2 is SQIVND (reference sequence). There are 14 residues in the CDR3. CDR3 nucleotide sequence: TGTGCCAGTAGTACGACACGGGCCGGCTATGGCTACACCTTC. It codes for CASSTTRAGYGYTF.

This chain uses TRBV14 with TRBJ2-5; a possible D gene is TRBD1 (6 bases). Matching the DNA end better, TRBJ2-7 makes the J call doubtful. Per germline, CDR1 SGHDN and CDR2 FVKESK. The CDR3 loop spans 14 amino acids. The CDR3 DNA reads TGTGCCAGCAGCACCACGACAGGTTCCTACGAGCAGTACTTC. This codes for CASSTTTGSYEQYF.

The chain employs TRBV6-5 and TRBJ1-2; unclear D gene. CDR1 and CDR2 from the germline V gene are MNHEY and SVGAGI. There are 13 residues in the CDR3. V shed 3 bases and J shed 2 bases, with 7 bases lying between them. CDR3: CASSYKTNYGYTF. In DNA form, the CDR3 reads TGTGCCAGCAGTTATAAGACCAACTATGGCTACACCTTC.